A single sample gave rise to the 27 T cell receptor beta chains below, sequenced in a study of immune evolution from preneoplasia to lung adenocarcinoma. Generated by immunoSEQ multiplex PCR, the TCRdb table keeps only in-frame clones and is missing some. The sample lists about 6,300 clones; approximately 88% were seen once. Source material: FFPE lung adenocarcinoma in situ tissue. The receptors were gathered from an older donor with lung adenocarcinoma.

The table lists this clone with a count of one. V is TRBV7-9 and J is TRBJ1-1; D call uncertain. This CDR3 has 16 residues. The germline V gene has CDR1 SEHNR and CDR2 FQNEAQ (reference sequence). Trimming took 4 bases from V and 0 from J, leaving 15 bases between them. The CDR3 is CASSSLEAGLNTEAFF. The CDR3 DNA reads TGTGCCAGCAGCTCGCTAGAGGCAGGACTGAACACTGAAGCTTTCTTT.

V and J are TRBV7-9 and TRBJ2-3, with 11 bases lining up with TRBD2. Germline V gives CDR1 SEHNR, CDR2 FQNEAQ (reference sequence). This CDR3 is 17 amino acids long. V was pared by 0 bases and J by 6 bases, with 8 bases of the junction left unmatched. The CDR3 spells CASSLAVLAGGRDTQYF. CDR3 nucleotides: TGTGCCAGCAGCTTAGCCGTCCTAGCGGGAGGCAGGGATACGCAGTATTTT.

This clone was picked up one time. CDR3 sequence (DNA): TGTGCCAGCAGCCCAGCCTTTGGACAGGGACGCTACGAGCAGTACTTC. Its protein is CASSPAFGQGRYEQYF. V and J are TRBV5-8 and TRBJ2-7; TRBD1 matches 8 bases. V trimming: 4 bases; J trimming: 3 bases; junction bases outside the gene matches: 12. CDR1 SGHTS and CDR2 YDEGEE come from the germline V gene. The CDR3 loop spans 16 amino acids.

This rearrangement joins TRBV6-5 to TRBJ1-2; possibly TRBD1 for D (5 bases). Germline V gives CDR1 MNHEY, CDR2 SVGAGI. The V and J ends lost 0 bases and 4 bases respectively, with 9 bases between them. This CDR3 spans 14 amino acids. CDR3 bases: TGTGCCAGCAGTTACTCGACGACAGCCTATGGCTACACCTTC. It yields the protein CASSYSTTAYGYTF.

This clone came up a few times. The V call is TRBV18, the J call TRBJ2-7; D remains unclear. This CDR3 comprises 13 residues. Trimming took off 4 bases at V and 0 bases at J, with 7 bases between the two ends. Germline V CDR1 and CDR2: KGHSH, LQKENI. The CDR3 loop is CASSHPSSYEQYF. Here the CDR3 DNA reads TGTGCCAGCTCACACCCTTCCTCCTACGAGCAGTACTTC.

J is TRBJ1-2 and V is TRBV5-1; D gene unclear. This CDR3 is built from 15 residues. The germline gives CDR1 SGHRS, CDR2 YFSETQ. Trimming took off 0 bases at V and 0 bases at J, with 9 bases between the two ends. In DNA form, the CDR3 reads TGCGCCAGCAGCTTGGGGACCGTATCTAACTATGGCTACACCTTC. As protein: CASSLGTVSNYGYTF.

The sample holds one count of this clone. V usage is TRBV10-1 and J usage is TRBJ2-2; 8 positions match TRBD1. CDR1 and CDR2 (germline): WNHNN, SYGVQD (reference sequence). With V trimmed by 9 bases and J by 4 bases, 4 bases remained unmatched. There are 13 residues in the CDR3. The CDR3: CASQDRGTGELFF. DNA of the CDR3: TGCGCCAGTCAAGACAGGGGCACCGGGGAGCTGTTTTTT.

This clone was seen only once. J is TRBJ2-5 and V is TRBV2; TRBD2 aligns across 9 bases. Germline CDR1 reads SNHLY; CDR2 reads FYNNEI. This CDR3 spans 14 amino acids. The ends lost 6 bases at V and 6 bases at J; junction bases unmatched: 8. The CDR3 DNA is TGTGCCAGCAGACCCGGACTAGCGACAAAGACCCAGTACTTC. Amino acid sequence: CASRPGLATKTQYF.

For the CDR3, the DNA is TGTGCCAGCAGCTTAGGGTTTCAAGATACGCAGTATTTT. Its translation is CASSLGFQDTQYF. The V gene is TRBV11-3, the J gene TRBJ2-3; D gene ambiguous. The V gene's germline CDR1 is SGHNT and CDR2 YENEEA. The CDR3 is 13 amino acids. V was trimmed by 1 base and J by 5 bases, leaving 7 bases between them.

The rearrangement uses TRBV18 and TRBJ2-5, with a tentative D call TRBD2 (5 bases). CDR1 is KGHSH and CDR2 is LQKENI in the germline V gene. CDR3 length: 14 amino acids. Trimming removed 0 bases from V and 1 base from J, with 6 bases in between. The CDR3, as DNA: TGTGCCAGCTCACCACCGACTACCCAAGAGACCCAGTACTTC. This codes for CASSPPTTQETQYF.

The chain uses TRBV6-1 and TRBJ1-5; D remains unclear. This CDR3 comprises 14 residues. The V and J ends lost 8 bases and 1 base respectively, with 12 bases between them. Per the germline V gene, CDR1 is MNHNS and CDR2 is SASEGT. The CDR3 nucleotides read TGTGCCAGCCGGTACGGGTTAAGCAATCAGCCCCAGCATTTT. Its translation is CASRYGLSNQPQHF.

This clone has a handful of counts. The chain links TRBV7-6 to TRBJ2-7, with D perhaps assigned TRBD1 or TRBD2 (5 bases each). The germline V and J ends were trimmed by 5 bases and 0 bases, with 20 bases remaining between them. In germline, CDR1 is SGHVS, CDR2 FNYEAQ. The CDR3 is 17 residues long. CDR3 nucleotides: TGTGCCAGCAGCCGTATGGGGGTGCTCCGGAGCTCCTACGAGCAGTACTTC. Encoded protein: CASSRMGVLRSSYEQYF.

The chain links TRBV6-6 to TRBJ1-1; D might be TRBD1 (5 bases). The CDR3 loop spans 15 amino acids. The V gene's germline CDR1 is MNHNY and CDR2 SVGAGI (reference sequence). V was clipped by 7 bases and J by 1 base, with 16 bases between them. The CDR3 region is CASIAGRGRNTEAFF. CDR3 in DNA: TGTGCCAGCATAGCGGGAAGGGGAAGGAACACTGAAGCTTTCTTT.

This clone was observed a handful of times. This chain joins TRBV5-6 and TRBJ2-5; TRBD2 matches 9 bases. V shed 1 base and J 5 bases; nucleotides not matched to a gene: 6. Germline V gene sequence: CDR1 SGHDT, CDR2 YYEEEE. CDR3 length equals 15 residues. The chain's CDR3 is CASSLLLAGRETQYF. The CDR3 region has the DNA TGTGCCAGCAGCTTGTTGCTAGCGGGACGGGAGACCCAGTACTTC.

V is TRBV11-2 and J is TRBJ2-1, with TRBD2 identical over 13 bases. Per the germline V gene, CDR1 is SGHAT and CDR2 is FQNNGV. V shed 6 bases and J 7 bases; nucleotides not matched to a gene: 6. The length of the CDR3 is 15 residues. Written as DNA, the CDR3 is TGTGCCAGCAGATACCGGACTAGCGGGAGAAATGAGCAGTTCTTC. This encodes CASRYRTSGRNEQFF.

CDR3 amino acids: CASSFLAGTVVTGELFF. In DNA, the CDR3 is TGTGCCAGCAGCTTCCTCGCAGGGACAGTAGTAACCGGGGAGCTGTTTTTT. The V gene is TRBV7-2, the J gene TRBJ2-2; TRBD1 aligns across 7 bases. The CDR3 length is 17 residues. After removal of 3 bases from V and 5 bases from J, the junction contained 12 bases not matched to a gene. Germline V gene data show CDR1 as SGHTA and CDR2 as FQGNSA. Based on the CDR3 plus reference TRBV7-2 and TRBJ2-2, the full variable domain is GAGVSQSPSNKVTEKGKDVELRCDPISGHTALYWYRQSLGQGLEFLIYFQGNSAPDKSGLPSDRFSAERTGGSVSTLTIQRTQQEDSAVYLCASSFLAGTVVTGELFFGEGSRLTVL.

This chain connects TRBV6-5 to TRBJ1-2; 8 nucleotides match TRBD1. The V gene's germline CDR1 is MNHEY and CDR2 SVGAGI. The CDR3 loop spans 13 amino acids. V lost 6 bases, J lost 9 bases, and 9 bases stayed unmatched. The CDR3 region is CASSRRDRSSYTF. The DNA of the CDR3 is TGTGCCAGCAGCCGCAGGGACAGGTCGAGCTACACCTTC.

The CDR3 loop is CASLRAARYEQYF. CDR3 in DNA: TGTGCCAGCCTCAGGGCGGCGAGGTACGAGCAGTACTTC. The chain combines TRBV2 with TRBJ2-7; D perhaps matches TRBD1 (5 bases). V shed 8 bases and J shed 4 bases, with 15 bases lying between them. Germline V gives CDR1 SNHLY, CDR2 FYNNEI. The CDR3 extends over 13 amino acids.

The chain employs TRBV5-4 and TRBJ1-2; 12 bases are a match to TRBD1. Germline CDR1 reads SGHNT; CDR2 reads YYREEE (reference sequence). The CDR3 is 15 residues long. Unmatched junction bases numbered 5, after V lost 0 bases and J lost 8 bases. CDR3 region: CASSLGGQGAKGYTF. The CDR3 DNA sequence: TGTGCCAGCAGCTTGGGGGGACAGGGGGCGAAAGGCTACACCTTC.

This chain joins TRBV5-1 and TRBJ2-5; possibly TRBD2 for D (5 bases). With the DNA end fitting TRBJ2-7 better, the J assignment may be wrong. Germline CDR1 SGHRS, CDR2 YFSETQ. CDR3 size: 12 residues. Here the CDR3 reads CASSLTSYEQYF. The CDR3 bases are TGCGCCAGCAGCCTAACTAGCTACGAGCAGTACTTC.

This sequence joins TRBV7-2 and TRBJ2-1, with 11 bases fitting TRBD2. Looked up from germline, CDR1 is SGHTA and CDR2 is FQGNSA. Unmatched junction bases numbered 6, after V lost 5 bases and J lost 3 bases. The CDR3 loop spans 16 amino acids. CDR3 nucleotide sequence: TGTGCCAGCAGCAAAAGTGGGACTAGCGGCTACAATGAGCAGTTCTTC. Amino acid sequence: CASSKSGTSGYNEQFF.

The rearrangement uses TRBV5-1 and TRBJ2-3; 11 positions match TRBD2. The germline V gene has CDR1 SGHRS and CDR2 YFSETQ. The J segment lost 2 bases and the V segment lost 4 bases, leaving 9 bases of the junction unmatched. The CDR3 has 17 amino acids. Here the CDR3 reads CASSAPGTSGYTDTQYF. The CDR3 DNA reads as TGCGCCAGCAGCGCACCCGGGACTAGCGGTTACACAGATACGCAGTATTTT.

On this clone itself: The sample holds other DNA sequences that translate to the same CDR3. The V gene is TRBV6-6, the J gene TRBJ1-2; the match to TRBD1 covers 7 bases. Trimming took 4 bases from V and 0 from J; bases not matched to a gene: 2. CDR1 is MNHNY, CDR2 SVGAGI, per germline (reference sequence). The CDR3 length is 14 residues. The CDR3 nucleotides are TGTGCCAGCAGTTCCGGGACAGCTAACTATGGCTACACCTTC. Translating gives CASSSGTANYGYTF.

This chain joins TRBV4-2 and TRBJ2-7, with D possibly matching TRBD1 (6 bases). The CDR3 is made up of 15 amino acids. V lost 3 bases and J 7 bases, leaving 19 bases between the germline ends. Looked up from germline, CDR1 is LGHNA and CDR2 is YNFKEQ. The CDR3 DNA reads TGTGCCAGCAGCCACGCCCAGGGGTCTGGATGGGAGCAGTACTTC. It yields the protein CASSHAQGSGWEQYF.

The chain combines TRBV2 with TRBJ1-1; the D is unclear. This CDR3 has 13 amino acids. Germline V CDR1 and CDR2: SNHLY, FYNNEI. The V end was cut by 7 bases, the J end by 1 base, with 10 bases between. The CDR3 nucleotides are TGTGCCAGCAATATCCGGGGGAACACTGAAGCTTTCTTT. It encodes CASNIRGNTEAFF.

The V gene is TRBV5-8, the J gene TRBJ2-1; D unresolved. V gave up 0 bases and J gave up 3 bases, with 7 bases separating them. Germline V CDR1 and CDR2: SGHTS, YDEGEE. CDR3 length equals 14 residues. The CDR3 here is CASSLVPGYNEQFF. The DNA of the CDR3 is TGTGCCAGCAGCTTGGTCCCAGGCTACAATGAGCAGTTCTTC.

The sample holds one count of this clone. DNA for the CDR3: TGTGCCTGGAGGAGAGGGCGGGAGGGTTCCCAGTACTTC. This codes for CAWRRGREGSQYF. This chain uses TRBV30 with TRBJ2-5; 9 bases agree with TRBD2. This CDR3 spans 13 amino acids. The trim removed 3 bases at V and 9 bases at J, leaving 8 bases unmatched. Germline V gives CDR1 GTSNPN, CDR2 SVGIG (reference sequence).